These 31 T cell receptor beta chains came from one sample sequenced in a study of shared clonotypes between healthy human individuals. Generated by immunoSEQ multiplex PCR, the TCRdb table keeps only in-frame clones and is missing some. The sample carries some 470,000 clones, about 82% recorded once. Sequencing was performed on PBMCs. Receptors originate from a woman aged 40 to 49 in good health. Some clones in this sample may be carry-over from other donors' samples.

Remarks on this clone: Just one base apart from a much larger clone, this may be a read error. This chain connects TRBV10-3 to TRBJ2-3; TRBD1 aligns across 7 bases. Germline V gene sequence: CDR1 ENHRY, CDR2 SYGVKD. V shed 10 bases, J shed 0 bases, and the junction held 4 bases outside the gene matches. The CDR3 covers 13 residues. CDR3 nucleotides: TGTGCCACCGGGGACAGCAGCACAGATACGCAGTATTTT. The encoded protein is CATGDSSTDTQYF.

As to this clone: Other DNA sequences from this sample encode an identical CDR3 as well. The chain couples TRBV29-1 to TRBJ2-3; D remains ambiguous. Germline assignment: CDR1 SQVTM and CDR2 ANQGSEA. This CDR3 is 12 amino acids long. Trimming took 3 bases from V and 0 from J, leaving 4 bases between them. The CDR3 nucleotides read TGCAGCGTTGATCCCAGCACAGATACGCAGTATTTT. As protein: CSVDPSTDTQYF.

This rearrangement joins TRBV4-2 to TRBJ2-1; D ambiguous. This CDR3 has 13 residues. V was trimmed by 4 bases and J by 6 bases, leaving 10 bases between them. Germline CDR1 is LGHNA and CDR2 is YNFKEQ. CDR3 region: CASSPRLINEQFF. CDR3 nucleotides: TGTGCCAGCAGCCCCAGGCTGATCAATGAGCAGTTCTTC.

This clone was seen a handful of times. The chain employs TRBV11-3 and TRBJ2-3; D may be TRBD1 (5 bases). Trimming removed 1 base at V and 6 bases at J, with 8 bases between. Germline V CDR1 and CDR2: SGHNT, YENEEA. The CDR3 consists of 13 residues. CDR3 in amino acids: CASSLGGPDTQYF. The CDR3 region has the DNA TGTGCCAGCAGCTTAGGGGGCCCGGATACGCAGTATTTT.

This chain uses TRBV7-2 with TRBJ2-1; tentatively, D is TRBD2 (5 bases). The CDR3 runs to 17 residues. The V gene lost 5 bases and the J gene lost 7 bases, with 24 bases spanning the gap. Germline loops: CDR1 SGHTA, CDR2 FQGNSA. The CDR3 region has the DNA TGTGCCAGCAGCCCCGACTTCTTTAGCGCAACGGGAAATGAGCAGTTCTTC. This translates into CASSPDFFSATGNEQFF.

The genes are TRBV19 and TRBJ2-2; tentatively, D is TRBD2 (6 bases). Germline CDR1 LNHDA, CDR2 SQIVND (reference sequence). V was trimmed by 7 bases and J by 5 bases, leaving 11 bases between them. This CDR3 comprises 13 residues. CDR3 sequence: CASNSAGTGELFF. The CDR3, as DNA: TGTGCCAGTAATTCGGCGGGGACCGGGGAGCTGTTTTTT.

CDR3 in DNA: TGTGCCAGCAGTTTGGGACAGGGGGCGCGTGTTAATGAAAAACTGTTTTTT. This translates into CASSLGQGARVNEKLFF. The V and J genes are TRBV28 and TRBJ1-4; 12 nucleotides align to TRBD1. After removal of 3 bases from V and 4 bases from J, the junction contained 6 bases not matched to a gene. Germline V gives CDR1 MDHEN, CDR2 SYDVKM. The CDR3 contains 17 residues. Combining the CDR3 with reference TRBV28 and TRBJ1-4 gives the whole variable domain DVKVTQSSRYLVKRTGEKVFLECVQDMDHENMFWYRQDPGLGLRLIYFSYDVKMKEKGDIPEGYSVSREKKERFSLILESASTNQTSMYLCASSLGQGARVNEKLFFGSGTQLSVL.

The CDR3 sequence is CASSLARPSTDTQYF. In DNA, the CDR3 is TGCGCCAGCAGCTTGGCCCGTCCTAGCACAGATACGCAGTATTTT. V is TRBV5-1 and J is TRBJ2-3; D call uncertain. The germline V gene encodes CDR1 SGHRS and CDR2 YFSETQ. V was clipped by 0 bases and J by 0 bases, with 8 bases between them. This CDR3 region has 15 residues.

This clone was counted only a few times. This chain uses TRBV29-1 with TRBJ2-6; no definite D call. The CDR3 sequence is 14 residues long. Trimming stripped 0 bases from V and 1 base from J, with 4 bases between. CDR1 and CDR2 (germline): SQVTM, ANQGSEA. CDR3 loop: CSVEDHSGANVLTF. CDR3 bases: TGCAGCGTTGAAGACCATTCTGGGGCCAACGTCCTGACTTTC.

The sample holds a few counts of this clone. The chain employs TRBV27 and TRBJ2-3; 7 bases are shared with TRBD2. Trimming took 4 bases from V and 0 from J; bases not matched to a gene: 4. The CDR3 runs 15 residues. Germline values: CDR1 MNHEY, CDR2 SMNVEV (reference sequence). The CDR3 loop is CASSSWGGSTDTQYF. CDR3 DNA sequence: TGTGCCAGCAGTTCCTGGGGGGGGAGCACAGATACGCAGTATTTT.

V and J are TRBV6-5 and TRBJ1-1, with TRBD1 matching over 11 bases. The V segment lost 5 bases and the J segment 4 bases; nucleotides outside the gene matches: 3. Looked up from germline, CDR1 is MNHEY and CDR2 is SVGAGI. CDR3 length: 14 residues. The CDR3 sequence is CASSPGTGGTEAFF. CDR3 DNA: TGTGCCAGCAGTCCCGGGACAGGGGGCACTGAAGCTTTCTTT.

J is TRBJ2-7 and V is TRBV6-6, with 7 bases that match TRBD1. V lost 10 bases to trimming and J lost 1 base; unmatched junction nucleotides: 13. Looked up from germline, CDR1 is MNHNY and CDR2 is SVGAGI (reference sequence). The CDR3 is made up of 15 amino acids. CDR3 nucleotides: TGTGCCACCCTCCCCCATCAGGGGGAATCCTACGAGCAGTACTTC. Translation: CATLPHQGESYEQYF.

The V gene is TRBV29-1, the J gene TRBJ2-5; TRBD2 matches 13 bases. There are 16 residues in the CDR3. V trimming: 7 bases; J trimming: 2 bases; junction bases outside the gene matches: 10. Germline CDR1 SQVTM, CDR2 ANQGSEA. The CDR3 DNA sequence: TGCAGCGCCCGACTAGCGGGAGGCCTACCACAAGAGACCCAGTACTTC. The encoded protein is CSARLAGGLPQETQYF.

The chain joins TRBV18 to TRBJ2-1; the D is unclear. Trimming cost V 2 bases and J 4 bases, with 18 bases left between them. The germline CDR1 and CDR2 sequences are KGHSH and LQKENI. The CDR3 spans 17 residues. CDR3 amino acids: CASSPGSPAMVYNEQFF. The DNA of the CDR3 is TGTGCCAGCTCACCAGGCTCTCCAGCGATGGTGTACAATGAGCAGTTCTTC.

This chain uses TRBV28 with TRBJ2-5, with 11 bases lining up with TRBD2. CDR3 length equals 14 residues. CDR1 MDHEN and CDR2 SYDVKM come from the germline V gene. Unmatched junction bases numbered 6, after V lost 5 bases and J lost 7 bases. CDR3 coding DNA: TGTGCCAGCAGTCTACTAGCGGGAGAGGGGACCCAGTACTTC. It yields the protein CASSLLAGEGTQYF.

This rearrangement joins TRBV6-1 to TRBJ2-1, with TRBD2 matching 10 bases. The CDR3 has 16 amino acids. Germline CDR1 is MNHNS and CDR2 is SASEGT. J lost 3 bases, V lost 4 bases, and 6 bases had no gene match. The CDR3 region has the DNA TGTGCCAGCAGTGGGTGGGGGACTAGCGACTACAATGAGCAGTTCTTC. It encodes CASSGWGTSDYNEQFF.

This rearrangement joins TRBV7-2 to TRBJ2-5, with 7 bases that match TRBD2. The germline V gene encodes CDR1 SGHTA and CDR2 FQGNSA. The CDR3 covers 13 residues. V trimming: 3 bases; J trimming: 2 bases; junction bases outside the gene matches: 0. The DNA of the CDR3 is TGTGCCAGCAGCTTTAGCGGGCAAGAGACCCAGTACTTC. Translating gives CASSFSGQETQYF.

The chain has TRBV18 and TRBJ1-2; D call uncertain. This CDR3 is 13 amino acids long. CDR1 is KGHSH and CDR2 is LQKENI in the germline V gene. Trimming cost V 3 bases and J 6 bases, with 11 bases left between them. In DNA form, the CDR3 reads TGTGCCAGCTCACCGAACCAGCTAGATGGCTACACCTTC. This encodes CASSPNQLDGYTF.

V gene TRBV7-8 combines with J gene TRBJ2-7; the D gene is possibly TRBD2 (6 bases). Germline CDR1 is SGHVS and CDR2 is FQNEAQ. V was cut by 2 bases and J by 6 bases, with 17 bases left in between. CDR3 length: 15 amino acids. CDR3 in amino acids: CASSLKARRATEQYF. CDR3 sequence (DNA): TGTGCCAGCAGCTTAAAAGCACGGAGGGCTACCGAGCAGTACTTC.

Note on this clone: Other DNA sequences from this sample encode an identical CDR3 as well. V gene TRBV5-4 combines with J gene TRBJ2-5; 7 bases are shared with TRBD1. Germline CDR1 is SGHNT and CDR2 is YYREEE (reference sequence). The CDR3 totals 14 residues. Losses at the gene ends were 3 bases for V and 1 base for J; bases not matched to a gene: 3. The CDR3 region has the DNA TGTGCCAGCAGCTCCCGGGACAGCCAAGAGACCCAGTACTTC. Its protein product is CASSSRDSQETQYF.

The chain couples TRBV5-4 to TRBJ2-2, with D possibly matching TRBD1 (6 bases). The V gene lost 4 bases and the J gene lost 5 bases, with 12 bases spanning the gap. The CDR3 is 14 residues long. Germline-derived CDR1 and CDR2 are SGHNT and YYREEE (reference sequence). The CDR3 reads CASSLQGRTGELFF. The CDR3 coding sequence is TGTGCCAGCAGCCTACAGGGACGAACCGGGGAGCTGTTTTTT. Full variable domain (missing parts from reference TRBV5-4 and TRBJ2-2): ETGVTQSPTHLIKTRGQQVTLRCSSQSGHNTVSWYQQALGQGPQFIFQYYREEENGRGNFPPRFSGLQFPNYSSELNVNALELDDSALYLCASSLQGRTGELFFGEGSRLTVL.

The rearrangement links TRBV30 to TRBJ2-7; D not resolved. Per the germline V gene, CDR1 is GTSNPN and CDR2 is SVGIG (reference sequence). Trimming took off 1 base at V and 4 bases at J, with 11 bases between the two ends. The CDR3 is made up of 13 amino acids. CDR3: CAWSEGVGYEQYF. DNA of the CDR3: TGTGCCTGGAGTGAGGGTGTGGGTTACGAGCAGTACTTC.

The rearrangement joins TRBV29-1 to TRBJ2-7; tentative D call: TRBD2 (6 bases). Trimming took 4 bases from V and 0 from J, leaving 13 bases between them. The CDR3 has 14 residues. The germline CDR1 and CDR2 sequences are SQVTM and ANQGSEA. The CDR3 DNA follows: TGCAGCGTTGTGTTAGCGACTAGCTCCTACGAGCAGTACTTC. Its protein is CSVVLATSSYEQYF.

This chain joins TRBV11-2 and TRBJ2-2; D not certain. The germline V gene has CDR1 SGHAT and CDR2 FQNNGV. The V and J ends lost 5 bases and 3 bases respectively, with 10 bases between them. The CDR3 is 14 residues long. The chain's CDR3 is CASSVRLYTGELFF. DNA for the CDR3: TGTGCCAGCAGCGTAAGACTCTACACCGGGGAGCTGTTTTTT.

The rearrangement joins TRBV4-2 to TRBJ1-2; possible D gene TRBD1, 5 bases. This CDR3 spans 16 amino acids. Per the germline V gene, CDR1 is LGHNA and CDR2 is YNFKEQ. The V end lost 0 bases, the J end lost 2 bases, and 13 bases lay between the germline ends. CDR3 nucleotide sequence: TGTGCCAGCAGCCAAGACGGGGCAGACGTCAACTATGGCTACACCTTC. The encoded protein is CASSQDGADVNYGYTF.

Notes on this clone: Other DNA sequences in this sample translate to the same CDR3. J is TRBJ2-7 and V is TRBV28; no clear D. Germline-derived CDR1 and CDR2 are MDHEN and SYDVKM. The CDR3 is 12 residues long. The V end lost 4 bases, the J end lost 5 bases, and 9 bases lay between the germline ends. The CDR3 sequence is CASSSGVHEQYF. CDR3 nucleotides: TGTGCCAGCAGTTCCGGAGTCCACGAGCAGTACTTC. Using reference TRBV28 and TRBJ2-7 for the parts outside the CDR3, the full variable domain is DVKVTQSSRYLVKRTGEKVFLECVQDMDHENMFWYRQDPGLGLRLIYFSYDVKMKEKGDIPEGYSVSREKKERFSLILESASTNQTSMYLCASSSGVHEQYFGPGTRLTVT.

This clone was recorded at least ten times. V and J are TRBV2 and TRBJ2-7; 7 nucleotides match TRBD2. The V gene end was trimmed by 7 bases and the J gene end by 2 bases; junction bases not matched to a gene: 11. From germline, CDR1 is SNHLY and CDR2 FYNNEI. The CDR3 runs to 15 residues. CDR3 region: CASKDIVAGPYEQYF. In DNA, the CDR3 is TGTGCCAGCAAGGATATAGTAGCGGGCCCCTACGAGCAGTACTTC.

This chain links TRBV2 with TRBJ2-2; D might be TRBD1 (7 bases). The V and J ends lost 3 bases and 5 bases respectively, with 13 bases between them. Germline V gives CDR1 SNHLY, CDR2 FYNNEI. The CDR3 extends over 15 amino acids. The CDR3 DNA reads as TGTGCCAGCAGTGATACGTCAGGGGGGACCGGGGAGCTGTTTTTT. This sequence encodes CASSDTSGGTGELFF.

The rearrangement links TRBV28 to TRBJ2-7; the D is unclear. Germline V gene sequence: CDR1 MDHEN, CDR2 SYDVKM. The V end lost 5 bases, the J end lost 3 bases, and 11 bases lay between the germline ends. The CDR3 extends over 13 amino acids. The CDR3 reads CASSLSEHYEQYF. Here the CDR3 DNA reads TGTGCCAGCAGTCTTTCGGAACACTACGAGCAGTACTTC.

The rearrangement uses TRBV6-6 and TRBJ1-4; D may be TRBD1 (5 bases). Trimming left V 6 bases short and J 7 bases short, with 15 bases between. The CDR3 loop spans 14 amino acids. Germline CDR1 is MNHNY and CDR2 is SVGAGI (reference sequence). The CDR3 coding sequence is TGTGCCAGCAGCATGGGACGGCACCCTGAAAAACTGTTTTTT. Translated: CASSMGRHPEKLFF.

The chain has TRBV30 and TRBJ2-2; D is ambiguous. The CDR3 extends over 13 amino acids. The germline V and J ends were trimmed by 3 bases and 4 bases, with 9 bases remaining between them. Germline V gene sequence: CDR1 GTSNPN, CDR2 SVGIG (reference sequence). The CDR3 region is CAWSRTSTGELFF. The CDR3, as DNA: TGTGCCTGGAGCCGCACTTCCACCGGGGAGCTGTTTTTT.